The 5 T cell receptor beta chains given below trace back to one sample, sequenced in a study of T-cell memory formation after mild COVID-19 (dated by TCRdb to the early 2020s). Receptor libraries were prepared by 5' RACE. Instrument used: Illumina NovaSeq 6000. The public reads were reanalyzed by TCRdb: fastp trimming at Q25, MiXCR alignment, in-frame beta chains only. Each CDR3 protein gets just one entry, which takes the most common genes and DNA from the rows behind it. The sample contains fewer than 700,000 distinct CDR3 sequences, roughly 21% of them found a single time. Clones ranked in the top ten supply 7.5% to 9.5% of the sample. Sequences were obtained from PBMCs or a T cell subset sorted from them (not recorded which). The receptors originated from an adult woman who had mild COVID-19 (a few samples of this study predate the infection). The sample titles of this study are shuffled in the database, so cell type and time point are left out; the donor was told from shared clones.

Only a few counts were recorded for this clonotype. The chain couples TRBV3-1 to TRBJ1-5; 7 positions agree with TRBD1. The length of the CDR3 is 14 residues. Germline CDR1 LGHDT, CDR2 YNNKEL (reference sequence). V was clipped by 4 bases and J by 3 bases; unmatched bases: 3. CDR3 residues: CASSPDRFNQPQHF. Here the CDR3 DNA reads TGTGCCAGCAGCCCGGACAGGTTCAATCAGCCCCAGCATTTT.

The V and J genes are TRBV24-1 and TRBJ1-2; possibly TRBD1 for D (5 bases). Germline loops: CDR1 KGHDR, CDR2 SFDVKD. This CDR3 has 14 residues. V was trimmed by 5 bases and J by 4 bases, leaving 13 bases between them. CDR3 bases: TGTGCCACCAGTGGACCCGACAGCCGCTATGGCTACACCTTC. This encodes CATSGPDSRYGYTF.

In its sample, this clonotype was seen many times. The chain uses TRBV5-1 and TRBJ2-3; 11 bases match TRBD1. J lost 4 bases, V lost 7 bases, and 8 bases had no gene match. CDR1 SGHRS and CDR2 YFSETQ come from the germline V gene. CDR3 length: 15 residues. CDR3 region: CASSSGTGGADTQYF. For the CDR3, the DNA is TGCGCCAGCTCCTCCGGGACAGGGGGTGCAGATACGCAGTATTTT.

V and J are TRBV19 and TRBJ1-1; D is possibly TRBD1 (5 bases). V lost 6 bases and J lost 0, with 8 bases in between. The CDR3 totals 13 residues. From germline, CDR1 is LNHDA and CDR2 SQIVND (reference sequence). CDR3 sequence reads: CASRKGLNTEAFF. The CDR3 DNA follows: TGTGCCAGTAGGAAGGGGTTGAACACTGAAGCTTTCTTT.

V is TRBV3-1 and J is TRBJ2-1; D unresolved. The CDR3 spans 14 residues. V lost 2 bases and J lost 4, with 9 bases in between. The germline V gene has CDR1 LGHDT and CDR2 YNNKEL (reference sequence). CDR3 residues: CASSQPGRYNEQFF. CDR3 DNA sequence: TGTGCCAGCAGCCAACCCGGCAGATACAATGAGCAGTTCTTC.